This section outlines one T cell receptor (beta chain) sequence together with its context. Its specificity is not known. These data belong to a study of PD-1 blockade in mismatch repair-deficient tumors. Study outcomes and limitations: Tumor-resident clones, often absent from pretreatment blood, expanded after pembrolizumab and then contracted.

Germline trimming cut 3 bases from V and 0 bases from J; bases unmatched to any gene: 8. CDR1 is KGHSH, CDR2 LQKENI, per germline. This CDR3 is built from 18 residues. TCRdb's copy holds only in-frame clones and misses some; the assay was immunoSEQ multiplex PCR. The data contain around 120,000 clones, around 86% of them singletons. V gene TRBV18 combines with J gene TRBJ2-7; 13 bases map to TRBD2. The TCR sequence derives from an adult with mismatch repair-deficient cancer. The material sequenced was peripheral blood, taken 44 weeks after starting pembrolizumab. Here the CDR3 reads CASSPKGLAGASSYEQYF. DNA for the CDR3: TGTGCCAGCTCACCTAAAGGACTAGCGGGGGCGAGCTCCTACGAGCAGTACTTC.